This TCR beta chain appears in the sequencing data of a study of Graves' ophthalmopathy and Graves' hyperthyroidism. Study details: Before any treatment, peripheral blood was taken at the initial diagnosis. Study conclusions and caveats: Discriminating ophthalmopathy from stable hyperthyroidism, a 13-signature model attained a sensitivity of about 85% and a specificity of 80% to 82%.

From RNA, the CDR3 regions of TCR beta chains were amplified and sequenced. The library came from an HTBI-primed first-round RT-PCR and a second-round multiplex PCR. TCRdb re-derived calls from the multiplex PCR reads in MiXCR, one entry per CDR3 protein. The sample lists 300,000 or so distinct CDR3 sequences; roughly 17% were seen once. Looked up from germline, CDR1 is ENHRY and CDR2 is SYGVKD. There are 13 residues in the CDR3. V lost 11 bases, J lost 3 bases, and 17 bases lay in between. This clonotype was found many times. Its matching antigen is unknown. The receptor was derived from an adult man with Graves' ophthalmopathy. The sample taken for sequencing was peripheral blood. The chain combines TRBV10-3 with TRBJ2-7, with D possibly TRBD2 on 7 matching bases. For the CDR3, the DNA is TGTGCCGCCCAGGGGAGGGAGATCTACGAGCAGTACTTC. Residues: CAAQGREIYEQYF.